This T cell receptor (beta chain) was identified in a study of PD-1 blockade in classical Hodgkin lymphoma. In the study overall: On a schedule of every 2 weeks, patients received nivolumab 3 mg/kg intravenously. General study points: As was reported, newly diagnosed patients showed lower baseline TCR diversity than healthy donors did.

The CDR3 is 11 amino acids. After removal of 5 bases from V and 12 bases from J, the junction contained 3 bases not matched to a gene. The V gene's germline CDR1 is MNHNY and CDR2 SVGAGI (reference sequence). Note on this clone: Its target is unknown.

Repertoires were generated with immunoSEQ multiplex PCR, while TCRdb's copy carries only in-frame clones and drops some. The sample contains 30,000 to 35,000 clones, 75% to 85% of which appear only once. No patient escaped relapse after autologous stem cell transplantation, and brentuximab vedotin exposure varied. When best responses were assessed, they were complete response, partial response or progressive disease. This receptor was identified in a human donor with classical Hodgkin lymphoma. The chain combines TRBV6-6 with TRBJ1-4; TRBD1 aligns across 7 bases. Sequencing used peripheral blood mononuclear cells (PBMCs), obtained at baseline. CDR3: CASSPGGELFF. The CDR3 coding sequence is TGTGCCAGCAGTCCAGGGGGAGAACTGTTTTTT.